This T cell receptor beta chain appears in the sequencing data of a study of blood T cell repertoires in COVID-19. Across the study: Samples representing acute and convalescent COVID-19 were sourced from the United States, Italy and Spain. The analysed material was cDNA or gDNA that came from T cells, B-cell-depleted T cells, or PBMCs.

Authors' methods: How many nucleated cells were present was estimated from reference gene primer amplification. Assay used: immunoSEQ multiplex PCR; TCRdb lists only in-frame clones, some missing. V and J calls and clone size are given by that table; D and trimming were obtained from the DNA. The sample holds 200,000 to 250,000 clones, just over 85% seen once. Trimming took 5 bases from V and 4 from J, leaving 12 bases between them. From germline, CDR1 is SGHRS and CDR2 YFSETQ. The CDR3 is made up of 13 amino acids. The chain recombines TRBV5-1 with TRBJ1-1; D gene ambiguous. Specimen: peripheral blood. This sequence originates from a man aged 80 or over with acute or convalescent COVID-19. In DNA form, the CDR3 reads TGCGCCAGCAGTTTGCAGGATGTCACTGAAGCTTTCTTT. Protein: CASSLQDVTEAFF.